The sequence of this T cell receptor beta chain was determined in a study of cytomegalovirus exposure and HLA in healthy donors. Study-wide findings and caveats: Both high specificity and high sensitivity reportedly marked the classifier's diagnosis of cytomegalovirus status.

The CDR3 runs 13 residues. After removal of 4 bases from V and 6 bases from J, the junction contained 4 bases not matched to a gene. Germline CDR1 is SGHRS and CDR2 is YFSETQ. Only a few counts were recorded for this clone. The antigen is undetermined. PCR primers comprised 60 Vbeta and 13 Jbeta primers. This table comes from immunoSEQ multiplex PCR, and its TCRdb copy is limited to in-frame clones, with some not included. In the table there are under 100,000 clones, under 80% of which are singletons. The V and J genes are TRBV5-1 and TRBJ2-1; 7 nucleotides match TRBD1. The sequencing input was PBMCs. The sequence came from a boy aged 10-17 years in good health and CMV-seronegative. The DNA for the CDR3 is TGCGCCAGCAGCGGCTGGGACAGCAATGAGCAGTTCTTC. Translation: CASSGWDSNEQFF.